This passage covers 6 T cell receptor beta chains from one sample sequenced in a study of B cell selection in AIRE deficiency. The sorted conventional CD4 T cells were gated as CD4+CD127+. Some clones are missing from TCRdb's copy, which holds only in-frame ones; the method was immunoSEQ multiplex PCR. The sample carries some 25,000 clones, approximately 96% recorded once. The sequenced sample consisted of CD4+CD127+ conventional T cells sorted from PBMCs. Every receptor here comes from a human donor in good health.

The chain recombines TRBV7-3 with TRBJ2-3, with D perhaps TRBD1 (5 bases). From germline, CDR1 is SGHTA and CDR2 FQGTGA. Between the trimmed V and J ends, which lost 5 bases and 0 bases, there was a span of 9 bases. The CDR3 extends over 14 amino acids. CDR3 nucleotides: TGTGCCAGCAGCCTCGGACACAGCACAGATACGCAGTATTTT. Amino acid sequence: CASSLGHSTDTQYF.

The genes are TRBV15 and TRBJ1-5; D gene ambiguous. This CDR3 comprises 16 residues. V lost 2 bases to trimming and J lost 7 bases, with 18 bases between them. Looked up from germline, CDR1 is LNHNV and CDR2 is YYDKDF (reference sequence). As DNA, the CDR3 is TGTGCCACCAGCAGATTCAACCTCGCGGGCAGACAGCCCCAGCATTTT. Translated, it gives CATSRFNLAGRQPQHF.

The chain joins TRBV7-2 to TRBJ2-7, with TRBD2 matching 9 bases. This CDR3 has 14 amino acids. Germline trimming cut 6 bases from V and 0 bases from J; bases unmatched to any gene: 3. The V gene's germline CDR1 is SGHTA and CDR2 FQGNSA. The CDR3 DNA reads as TGTGCCAGCAGACAGCGGGGGGCCTCCTACGAGCAGTACTTC. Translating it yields CASRQRGASYEQYF.

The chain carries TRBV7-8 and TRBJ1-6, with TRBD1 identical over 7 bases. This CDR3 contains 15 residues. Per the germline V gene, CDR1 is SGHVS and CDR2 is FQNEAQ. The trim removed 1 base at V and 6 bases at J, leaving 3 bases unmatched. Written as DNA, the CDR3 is TGTGCCAGCAGCTTAGGGACAGGACTTAATTCACCCCTCCACTTT. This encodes CASSLGTGLNSPLHF.

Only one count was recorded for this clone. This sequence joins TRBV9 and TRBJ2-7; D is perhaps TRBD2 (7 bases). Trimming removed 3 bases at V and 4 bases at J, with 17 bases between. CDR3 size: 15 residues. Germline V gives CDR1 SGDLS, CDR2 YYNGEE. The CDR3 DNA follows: TGTGCCAGCAGCGCCCCGAGGGGGGGCACGTACGAGCAGTACTTC. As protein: CASSAPRGGTYEQYF.

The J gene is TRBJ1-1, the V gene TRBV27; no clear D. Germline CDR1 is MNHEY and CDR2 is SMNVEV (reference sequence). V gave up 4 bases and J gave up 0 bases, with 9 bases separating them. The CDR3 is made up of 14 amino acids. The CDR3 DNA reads TGTGCCAGCAGTTATCATGCCATGAACACTGAAGCTTTCTTT. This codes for CASSYHAMNTEAFF.